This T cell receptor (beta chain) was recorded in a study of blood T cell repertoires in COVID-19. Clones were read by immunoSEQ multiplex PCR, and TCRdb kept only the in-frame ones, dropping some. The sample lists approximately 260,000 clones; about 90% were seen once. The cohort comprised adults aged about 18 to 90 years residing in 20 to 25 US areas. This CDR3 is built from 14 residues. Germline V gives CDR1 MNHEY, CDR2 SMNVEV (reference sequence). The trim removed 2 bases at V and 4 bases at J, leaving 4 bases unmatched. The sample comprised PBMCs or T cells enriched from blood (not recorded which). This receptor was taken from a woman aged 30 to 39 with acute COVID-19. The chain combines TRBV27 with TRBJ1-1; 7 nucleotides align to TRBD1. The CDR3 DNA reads TGTGCCAGCAGTTTAATCTCAGGGGGCACTGAAGCTTTCTTT. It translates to CASSLISGGTEAFF.